Listed below are T cell receptor beta chains from one sample, sequenced in a study of post-analysis software for immune sequencing data. One entry per CDR3 protein, called by TCRdb with MiXCR from the PCR reads. The sample holds more than 500,000 distinct CDR3 sequences, less than 40% seen once. The sample comprised blood. The receptors come from a girl aged 2 to 17 with multiple sclerosis. The CDR3 runs from the conserved cysteine through the conserved F or W. The D gene is left open where the match is weak. Clone size, where shown, is once, few, many, or a class for clones that have expanded.

clone size	V gene	D gene	J gene	CDR3 protein	CDR3 DNA
-	TRBV7-2	-	TRBJ2-7	CASRREGTRRETGSYEQYF	TGTGCCAGCCGCCGGGAAGGGACCCGAAGAGAAACAGGGAGCTACGAGCAGTACTTC
few	TRBV29-1	TRBD1	TRBJ2-3	CSHRTGLADTQYF	TGCAGCCACCGGACAGGGCTGGCAGATACGCAGTATTTT
-	TRBV20-1	-	TRBJ2-3	CSARREDTQYF	TGCAGTGCTAGGAGGGAAGATACGCAGTATTTT
few	TRBV7-8	TRBD2	TRBJ2-7	CASKAGLGLLEQYF	TGTGCCAGCAAAGCGGGACTCGGGTTGCTCGAGCAGTACTTC
-	TRBV29-1	-	TRBJ2-5	CSAGRQGETQYF	TGCAGCGCGGGGCGCCAGGGAGAGACCCAGTACTTC
few	TRBV5-1	-	TRBJ1-2	CASSSPARGNYGYTF	TGCGCCAGCAGCTCGCCAGCGAGGGGGAACTATGGCTACACCTTC
-	TRBV18	-	TRBJ2-5	CASSRSVDPQETQYF	TGTGCCAGCTCACGGTCGGTAGACCCCCAAGAGACCCAGTACTTC
-	TRBV7-8	-	TRBJ1-5	CASSLAAANQPQHF	TGTGCCAGCAGCTTAGCAGCGGCGAATCAGCCCCAGCATTTT
-	TRBV7-4	-	TRBJ2-5	CASSSTQYF	TGTGCCAGCAGTTCTACCCAGTACTTC
few	TRBV20-1	-	TRBJ2-1	CSAPPVFEQFF	TGCAGTGCCCCTCCGGTCTTTGAGCAGTTCTTC
-	TRBV3-1	-	TRBJ2-1	CASSPRGIQETQFF	TGTGCCAGCAGCCCTCGGGGAATTCAAGAGACCCAGTTCTTC
few	TRBV20-1	-	TRBJ1-5	CSAGTAYSNQPQHF	TGCAGTGCCGGGACTGCATATAGCAATCAGCCCCAGCATTTT
-	TRBV27	-	TRBJ1-2	CASAGRGYGYTF	TGTGCCAGCGCGGGCAGAGGGTATGGCTACACCTTC
-	TRBV20-1	TRBD1	TRBJ2-7	CNARDRDRVYEQYF	TGCAATGCTAGGGACCGGGACAGGGTCTACGAGCAGTACTTC
-	TRBV20-1	-	TRBJ2-5	CSARTGPGETQYF	TGCAGTGCTAGGACGGGACCGGGAGAGACCCAGTACTTC
-	TRBV10-3	-	TRBJ1-2	CAISDPAGGYTF	TGTGCCATCAGTGACCCAGCGGGGGGCTACACCTTC
few	TRBV14	TRBD1	TRBJ1-2	CASSQEIGQGTYGYTF	TGTGCCAGCAGCCAAGAGATTGGACAGGGTACCTATGGCTACACCTTC
-	TRBV4-1	-	TRBJ1-2	CASSHDPQGFMDYGYTF	TGCGCCAGCAGCCACGACCCACAGGGTTTTATGGACTATGGCTACACCTTC
few	TRBV5-1	-	TRBJ1-1	CASSWEGPPEAFF	TGCGCCAGCAGCTGGGAGGGTCCCCCTGAAGCTTTCTTT
-	TRBV7-8	-	TRBJ2-1	CASSDYYEQFF	TGTGCCAGCAGCGACTACTATGAGCAGTTCTTC
-	TRBV7-9	-	TRBJ2-3	CASSLALDPEDTQYF	TGTGCCAGCAGCTTAGCGCTTGACCCCGAGGATACGCAGTATTTT
many	TRBV6-5	TRBD1	TRBJ1-4	CASKGQGVEKLFF	TGTGCCAGCAAAGGACAGGGAGTTGAAAAACTGTTTTTT
few	TRBV5-1	TRBD1	TRBJ1-1	CASSSGTGTTAQHTEAFF	TGCGCCAGCAGCTCGGGGACAGGAACAACTGCCCAACACACTGAAGCTTTCTTT
-	TRBV2	-	TRBJ1-2	CASNPWRRRHGYTF	TGTGCCAGCAACCCCTGGAGACGGAGACATGGCTACACCTTC
-	TRBV20-1	-	TRBJ1-2	CSARQLHNCYGYTF	TGCAGTGCTAGACAGTTACACAACTGCTATGGCTACACCTTC
once	TRBV5-1	TRBD1	TRBJ1-5	CASSPMTGSNQPQHF	TGCGCCAGCAGCCCGATGACAGGGAGCAATCAGCCCCAGCATTTT
-	TRBV12-3/TRBV12-4	-	TRBJ2-3	CASSQGRGADTQYF	TGTGCCAGCAGCCAGGGCAGGGGAGCAGATACGCAGTATTTT
-	TRBV20-1	-	TRBJ2-3	CSARRAGQKGTDTQYF	TGCAGTGCTAGGCGAGCCGGACAAAAAGGCACAGATACGCAGTATTTT
many	TRBV29-1	TRBD1	TRBJ1-5	CSVGTGGNQPQHF	TGCAGCGTCGGGACAGGGGGCAATCAGCCCCAGCATTTT
-	TRBV9	-	TRBJ1-2	CASSVGQWANYGYTF	TGTGCCAGCAGCGTAGGGCAATGGGCTAACTATGGCTACACCTTC
-	TRBV20-1	TRBD1	TRBJ2-3	CSAREGQGSGTQYF	TGCAGTGCTAGAGAGGGACAGGGGAGCGGTACGCAGTATTTT
-	TRBV3-1	TRBD2	TRBJ2-1	CASSPDSGGAYNEQFF	TGTGCCAGCAGCCCGGATAGCGGGGGCGCCTACAATGAGCAGTTCTTC
-	TRBV4-1	TRBD1	TRBJ1-4	CASSGTGGGNEKLFF	TGCGCCAGCAGCGGGACAGGGGGCGGGAATGAAAAACTGTTTTTT
many	TRBV11-2	TRBD1	TRBJ2-1	CASSPDRGGRAYNEQFF	TGTGCCAGCAGCCCGGACAGGGGGGGGCGAGCCTACAATGAGCAGTTCTTC
-	TRBV29-1	-	TRBJ2-1	CSASLRQTHNEQFF	TGCAGCGCCTCCCTCCGACAGACCCATAATGAGCAGTTCTTC
-	TRBV11-2	-	TRBJ2-3	CASSDPERGTDTQYF	TGTGCCAGCAGCGATCCTGAGCGGGGCACAGATACGCAGTATTTT
many	TRBV5-1	-	TRBJ2-3	CASSLAGDTQYF	TGTGCCAGCAGCTTAGCCGGGGATACGCAGTATTTT
few	TRBV4-1	TRBD2	TRBJ2-7	CASSQLAAPLGLAYEQYF	TGCGCCAGCAGCCAATTGGCAGCGCCGCTGGGACTAGCCTACGAGCAGTACTTC
few	TRBV7-2	-	TRBJ1-2	CASSPGQKRYEGYTF	TGTGCCAGCAGCCCCGGACAGAAGAGGTACGAAGGCTACACCTTC
-	TRBV6-5	TRBD2	TRBJ2-3	CASSYLTGGDTQYF	TGTGCCAGCAGTTACCTAACGGGGGGGGATACGCAGTATTTT
-	TRBV5-1	-	TRBJ2-5	CASRTDRWETQYF	TGTGCCAGCCGGACAGACCGGTGGGAGACCCAGTACTTC
few	TRBV13	TRBD2	TRBJ2-3	CASKRGGNTDTQYF	TGTGCCAGCAAACGGGGGGGAAACACAGATACGCAGTATTTT
-	TRBV10-3	-	TRBJ2-7	CAISGGYEQYF	TGTGCCATCAGTGGCGGCTACGAGCAGTACTTC